The T cell receptor beta chain described here comes from a study of regulatory T cells in long-lasting Graves disease (dated by TCRdb to the early 2020s). In the study overall: Patients with newly diagnosed Graves' disease had been on antithyroid drugs for under 3 months. The study took place in China and was registered as a clinical trial. Patients with persistent Graves' disease were compared with patients with newly diagnosed Graves' disease using TCR sequencing and RNA sequencing of peripheral blood. A total of about 33 samples underwent TCR sequencing: some 13 from persistent and some 20 from newly diagnosed Graves' disease patients. Overall study outcomes, separate from this receptor: Persistent disease showed preferential use of TRBV28, TRBJ1-2 and TRBJ2-5, whereas newly diagnosed disease favored TRBV20-1 and TRBJ2-1. The authors noted that the small sample size was a limitation that may lower accuracy. Only peripheral blood was studied, because thyroid tissue, the primary lesion, was inaccessible. More public clonotypes were shared among persistent patients (roughly 3,000) than among newly diagnosed patients (more than 950). Only the TCR beta chain was sequenced and analyzed. Compared with newly diagnosed patients, patients with persistent Graves' disease had lower TCR Shannon entropy and fewer highly expanded clones, which suggests clonal expansion.

The time point label for this specimen denotes: newly diagnosed GD, antithyroid drugs for less than 3 months. For both TCR sequencing and RNA sequencing, RNA was extracted from PBMCs in TRIzol. The diagnosis of Graves' disease followed American Thyroid Association guidelines. The patients came from an endocrinology department in Xi'an, China. From each patient, 7.5 to 9.5 milliliters of peripheral blood was collected into an EDTA anticoagulant tube. Ficoll Paque Plus density gradient separation was used to isolate PBMCs, and no further T cell sorting was done. An Agilent 2100 Bioanalyzer and agarose gel were used to check RNA quality, and a NanoDrop 2000 was used to measure RNA concentration. This clonotype came up many times. Its antigen remains unidentified. Within one base of it there is no much larger clone, and no base qualities were kept. V lost 5 bases and J lost 5 bases, and the count of bases not matched to a germline gene is 6. The CDR3 holds 16 amino acids from the cysteine to the phenylalanine. CDR3 DNA is the only sequence kept; it has 48 bases, read in frame from the first base. According to the germline V gene, CDR1 reads SGHTA and CDR2 reads FQGNSA.

The library was made by multiplex PCR. Sequencing relied on an Illumina HiSeq 4000. TCR beta libraries were built with iRepertoire HTBI primers and Arm-PCR amplification of CDR3 regions. Gel purification was performed on PCR products prior to sequencing. The study's processing was this. A total of 62 TRBV and more than twelve TRBJ segments were identified across samples and were used for gene usage analysis of CDR3 amino acid clonotypes. COPE and FqMerger were used to merge the filtered high-quality paired reads into contigs. Contigs were aligned with BLAST to IMGT TRBV, TRBD and TRBJ reference genes, and CDR3 was defined per IMGT. Highly expanded clones were defined as clonotypes with a frequency above 0.1%. Shannon entropy served as the measure of repertoire diversity, while the Gini coefficient captured V-J evenness. A clonotype was considered public if more than one individual shared it. TCRdb reprocessed the public reads (quality trimming at Q25 with fastp, clone calling with MiXCR) and kept in-frame beta chains. CDR3 protein sequences are deduplicated, and each keeps its most common genes and DNA. TCRdb's processing, not the study's, gives the V and J calls here. In this sample the table shows more than 450,000 distinct CDR3 sequences, 15% to 20% of which occur a single time. The ten largest clones capture approximately 12% of the sample.

A further study also used this sample, focusing on T cells in Graves' hyperthyroidism and ophthalmopathy. The second study reports: A patient counted as having stable Graves' hyperthyroidism if no progression to ophthalmopathy occurred over 18 months of follow-up. Hyperthyroidism patients were aged 18 to 65 years and newly diagnosed, with disease duration of less than 2 months. Patients with uncontrolled infections, other autoimmune diseases, pregnancy or lactation were excluded. Diagnoses were based on clinical symptoms, serum thyroxine and TRAb, thyroid ultrasound and orbital computed tomography. The TCR CDR3 was subjected to a first round of RT-PCR using the HTBI primer set and the Qiagen OneStep RT-PCR kit. Most expanded thyroid clonotypes (frequency above 0.001) were also detected in blood, a finding suggesting that blood repertoires may reflect thyroid immune responses. A model built on a 13 V-J signature distinguished ophthalmopathy from stable hyperthyroidism, reaching around 88% sensitivity and approximately 83% specificity in cross-validation and 80%/75% in testing. In validation, the model predicted progression to ophthalmopathy a median of 6.5 months before onset, with approximately 70% sensitivity and about 72% specificity. To identify distinguishing TCR V-J signatures, a discovery cohort of about a hundred patients was used, comprising 40 to 45 with Graves' ophthalmopathy and under 60 with stable Graves' hyperthyroidism. Prospective prediction of ophthalmopathy was tested in an independent validation cohort of fewer than 20 hyperthyroidism patients and some 17 patients who later progressed to ophthalmopathy. The 95 to 100 discovery patients were randomly divided into training and test sets at a 7:3 ratio. The study also compared thyroid tissue and blood T-cell repertoires from about six Graves' hyperthyroidism patients. Following sampling, methimazole starting at 30 mg daily was given to hyperthyroidism patients, and high-dose intravenous methylprednisolone was given to ophthalmopathy patients. Libraries were constructed in a second round of multiplex PCR, after which size selection and purification were carried out. Paired-end sequencing of the libraries was performed with 100 bp reads on an Illumina HiSeq2000. Raw data were processed with SOAPnuke, discarding reads with adapters, uncalled bases, mean Phred below 15, or no exact constant-primer or identifier match. COPE v1.2.5 was used to merge high-quality paired reads, and clonotypes were defined as unique nucleotide sequences. MiTCR v1.1 was used to align the clonotypes against IMGT TRBV, TRBD and TRBJ reference segments. Analysis was restricted to V-J combinations with a frequency above 0.0001, which covered roughly 99% of repertoires. A TCS score was defined as the ratio of F50 (clonal expansion) to E x V (chaos), with BLOSUM62-based TCRdist applied between CDR3 peptides within each V-J. Welch's t-statistics and random forest reduced roughly 530 V-J features to 13, which were used in a naive Bayes classifier (R e1071). Sample size was not statistically predetermined, and investigators were not blinded to group allocation. The paper reports TCR Vbeta CDR3 sequencing of 130 to 150 peripheral blood samples: under 45 ophthalmopathy, roughly 80 hyperthyroidism and approximately 17 progressor patients.

The sequence joins TRBV7-2 to TRBJ2-3; the central 14 bases match TRBD2. Material: peripheral blood mononuclear cells (PBMCs), obtained at new diagnosis, from a patient treated with antithyroid drugs. The receptor was isolated from a man aged 40-55 years with Graves disease. Donor details come from another sample of the same person, matched by shared clones. The DNA sequence is given as TGTGCCAGCAGCCTTGGACTAGCGGGAGGCGTAGATACGCAGTATTTT. Its protein is CASSLGLAGGVDTQYF.